The next 24 T cell receptor beta chains were all read from a single sample in a study of blood T cell repertoires in COVID-19. Repertoires were generated with immunoSEQ multiplex PCR, while TCRdb's copy carries only in-frame clones and drops some. The sample has some 220,000 clones, about 79% seen once; the top ten hold about 9.7%. The specimen sequenced was peripheral blood. These receptors all come from a middle-aged man with active or convalescent COVID-19.

J is TRBJ2-5 and V is TRBV4-2, with 8 bases matching TRBD1. CDR1 LGHNA and CDR2 YNFKEQ come from the germline V gene. CDR3 length: 16 residues. The V and J ends lost 4 bases and 4 bases, in that order; junction bases with no gene match: 11. As DNA, the CDR3 is TGTGCCAGCAGCCTCTTACTTGGACAGGGTGGAGAGACCCAGTACTTC. Residues: CASSLLLGQGGETQYF.

The chain recombines TRBV5-4 with TRBJ2-1, with D perhaps TRBD2 (5 bases). Germline assignment: CDR1 SGHNT and CDR2 YYREEE (reference sequence). The V end was cut by 4 bases, the J end by 5 bases, with 13 bases between. The CDR3 has 14 residues. The CDR3 DNA is TGTGCCAGCAGCCAGGCTACCGGGGACAATGAGCAGTTCTTC. Its protein is CASSQATGDNEQFF. Using reference TRBV5-4 and TRBJ2-1 for the parts outside the CDR3, the full variable domain is ETGVTQSPTHLIKTRGQQVTLRCSSQSGHNTVSWYQQALGQGPQFIFQYYREEENGRGNFPPRFSGLQFPNYSSELNVNALELDDSALYLCASSQATGDNEQFFGPGTRLTVL.

The CDR3 here is CASSFGAGGTEAFF. CDR3 DNA: TGTGCCAGCAGCTTCGGCGCAGGGGGAACTGAAGCTTTCTTT. This chain joins TRBV5-4 and TRBJ1-1; 7 bases are a match to TRBD1. In germline, CDR1 is SGHNT, CDR2 YYREEE (reference sequence). The CDR3 spans 14 residues. V was clipped by 2 bases and J by 5 bases; unmatched bases: 6.

This chain joins TRBV3-1 (or the pseudogene TRBV3-2) and TRBJ1-1; 8 bases line up with TRBD1. Trimming cost V 5 bases and J 3 bases; bases outside gene matches: 2. The V gene's germline CDR1 is LGHDT and CDR2 YNNKEL (reference sequence). This CDR3 spans 13 amino acids. CDR3 protein: CASSLQGDTEAFF. The CDR3 region has the DNA TGTGCCAGCAGCTTACAGGGGGACACTGAAGCTTTCTTT.

This clone has a single count. The chain uses TRBV6-5 and TRBJ1-6; 8 bases match TRBD1. J lost 7 bases, V lost 7 bases, and 9 bases had no gene match. Germline V gene data show CDR1 as MNHEY and CDR2 as SVGAGI. This CDR3 spans 15 amino acids. This chain's CDR3 is CASNLAGGRNSPLHF. For the CDR3, the DNA is TGTGCCAGCAACTTGGCAGGGGGCCGGAATTCACCCCTCCACTTT.

The CDR3 loop reads CASRETRGRVYNEQFF. CDR3 nucleotide sequence: TGTGCCAGCAGGGAGACTAGGGGTCGCGTCTACAATGAGCAGTTCTTC. The genes are TRBV11-2 and TRBJ2-1, with D maybe TRBD2 (6 bases). V shed 6 bases and J shed 3 bases, with 18 bases lying between them. CDR1 and CDR2 from the germline V gene are SGHAT and FQNNGV. The length of the CDR3 is 16 residues.

The rearrangement links TRBV7-9 to TRBJ2-1, with a tentative D call TRBD1 (5 bases). The V gene lost 0 bases and the J gene lost 7 bases, with 22 bases spanning the gap. CDR3 length equals 18 residues. Looked up from germline, CDR1 is SEHNR and CDR2 is FQNEAQ (reference sequence). CDR3 amino acids: CASSLAKGLGQGLNEQFF. CDR3 nucleotide sequence: TGTGCCAGCAGCTTAGCTAAGGGCTTGGGCCAGGGTTTGAATGAGCAGTTCTTC.

The chain recombines TRBV7-9 with TRBJ2-5; 12 bases fit TRBD2. In germline, CDR1 is SEHNR, CDR2 FQNEAQ (reference sequence). Trimming took 1 base from V and 4 from J; bases not matched to a gene: 4. The CDR3 totals 16 residues. The CDR3 spells CASSLGLAGVAETQYF. The DNA for the CDR3 is TGTGCCAGCAGCTTAGGACTAGCGGGAGTGGCAGAGACCCAGTACTTC.

V is TRBV28 and J is TRBJ2-7, with a weak D call TRBD2 (5 bases). Germline V CDR1 and CDR2: MDHEN, SYDVKM. The CDR3 is made up of 16 amino acids. Deletions cut 2 bases from V and 2 bases from J, with 16 bases between. CDR3 region: CASSLGAVSWAYEQYF. CDR3 sequence (DNA): TGTGCCAGCAGTTTAGGAGCGGTCAGCTGGGCCTACGAGCAGTACTTC.

J is TRBJ2-4 and V is TRBV27; 8 bases are a match to TRBD2. V lost 6 bases and J lost 4; bases outside the gene matches: 8. Germline loops: CDR1 MNHEY, CDR2 SMNVEV (reference sequence). This CDR3 region has 15 residues. CDR3 residues: CASSHGGDLKNIQYF. The DNA of the CDR3 is TGTGCCAGCAGCCACGGGGGGGACCTGAAAAACATTCAGTACTTC.

V is TRBV18 and J is TRBJ2-1; 13 nucleotides line up with TRBD2. V dropped 3 bases and J dropped 9; count of bases not matched to a gene: 8. The CDR3 runs to 16 residues. The germline V gene has CDR1 KGHSH and CDR2 LQKENI. The CDR3 loop reads CASSPGTSGRALEQFF. CDR3 in DNA: TGTGCCAGCTCACCGGGAACTAGCGGGAGGGCTCTTGAGCAGTTCTTC.

The V gene is TRBV10-3, the J gene TRBJ1-4; 8 bases match TRBD1. V trimming: 0 bases; J trimming: 8 bases; junction bases outside the gene matches: 8. The CDR3 is 16 amino acids. The germline V gene encodes CDR1 ENHRY and CDR2 SYGVKD. CDR3 sequence: CAISESAGTGSEKLFF. The CDR3 bases are TGTGCCATCAGTGAGTCAGCGGGGACAGGTTCGGAAAAACTGTTTTTT.

J is TRBJ1-4 and V is TRBV19; TRBD1 might be the D (5 bases). V was trimmed by 5 bases and J by 7 bases, leaving 14 bases between them. This CDR3 spans 14 amino acids. From germline, CDR1 is LNHDA and CDR2 SQIVND (reference sequence). CDR3 region: CASSFRDRSEKLFF. Here the CDR3 DNA reads TGTGCCAGTAGTTTCAGGGATCGGAGTGAAAAACTGTTTTTT.

This clone was found a few times. The chain couples TRBV6-5 to TRBJ1-2; D not certain. The germline V gene has CDR1 MNHEY and CDR2 SVGAGI. The V and J ends lost 6 bases and 2 bases respectively, with 10 bases between them. This CDR3 has 13 residues. CDR3 loop: CASSPRNNYGYTF. The CDR3 DNA follows: TGTGCCAGCAGCCCCAGGAACAACTATGGCTACACCTTC.

This clone turned up a few times. V and J are TRBV28 and TRBJ2-5, with D possibly matching TRBD1 (6 bases). This CDR3 is 15 amino acids long. The ends were cut back, 9 bases at V and 1 base at J, with 18 bases in the middle. Germline assignment: CDR1 MDHEN and CDR2 SYDVKM. The CDR3 loop reads CASLGRGWGQETQYF. CDR3 DNA: TGTGCCAGTCTAGGCAGGGGATGGGGCCAAGAGACCCAGTACTTC.

The V call is TRBV4-1, the J call TRBJ2-1; 10 bases are a match to TRBD1. The CDR3 has 13 amino acids. Germline CDR1 MGHRA, CDR2 YSYEKL. Trimming removed 6 bases from V and 6 bases from J; junction bases left unmatched: 2. CDR3 in DNA: TGCGCCAGCAGTGGGACAGGGGCCAATGAGCAGTTCTTC. Translating gives CASSGTGANEQFF.

The chain links TRBV6-1 to TRBJ1-6; D possibly corresponds to TRBD1 (6 bases). CDR3 length equals 18 residues. Trimming left V 2 bases short and J 10 bases short, with 24 bases between. The germline V gene has CDR1 MNHNS and CDR2 SASEGT. CDR3: CASSENFLRGGFRSPLHF. CDR3 in DNA: TGTGCCAGCAGTGAAAATTTCCTTCGGGGGGGCTTTAGATCACCCCTCCACTTT.

This chain links TRBV9 with TRBJ2-5; D may be TRBD2 (6 bases). Germline V gene lookup returns CDR1 SGDLS and CDR2 YYNGEE. V lost 3 bases and J lost 1, with 16 bases in between. This CDR3 has 16 residues. Here the CDR3 DNA reads TGTGCCAGCAGCGAGAATATTGGGGGGTCCCAAGAGACCCAGTACTTC. Its protein is CASSENIGGSQETQYF.

V usage is TRBV7-9 and J usage is TRBJ2-1, with 7 bases lining up with TRBD1. The CDR3 consists of 13 residues. Unmatched junction bases numbered 2, after V lost 4 bases and J lost 5 bases. Germline CDR1 and CDR2: SEHNR and FQNEAQ (reference sequence). The chain's CDR3 is CASSSTGNNEQFF. CDR3 in DNA: TGTGCCAGCAGCTCGACAGGGAACAATGAGCAGTTCTTC.

The chain links TRBV5-1 to TRBJ2-5, with 11 positions matching TRBD2. The CDR3 loop spans 16 amino acids. Germline V lookup: CDR1 SGHRS, CDR2 YFSETQ. Trimming cost V 0 bases and J 4 bases; bases outside gene matches: 5. CDR3 sequence reads: CASSLALAGGAETQYF. CDR3 bases: TGCGCCAGCAGCTTGGCGCTAGCGGGGGGTGCAGAGACCCAGTACTTC.

The rearrangement links TRBV3-1 (or the pseudogene TRBV3-2) to TRBJ2-2; 9 bases are a match to TRBD1. This CDR3 contains 18 residues. Per germline, CDR1 LGHDT and CDR2 YNNKEL (reference sequence). J gave up 7 bases and V 4 bases, and 16 bases lay outside the gene matches. For the CDR3, the DNA is TGTGCCAGCAGCCTTCTTTTTTGGGACAGGGCCCTCGGCGGGGAGCTGTTTTTT. Its protein is CASSLLFWDRALGGELFF.

Turning to this clone: The DNA is left out, because the CDR3 cannot be placed on it with certainty; the CDR3 is given as TCRdb lists it. J is TRBJ1-3 and V is TRBV19. Germline V CDR1 and CDR2: LNHDA, SQIVND (reference sequence). The CDR3 spans 14 residues, counting both ends. The CDR3 protein is CASTSGVSGNTIYF.

The chain is built from TRBV6-5 and TRBJ2-3; a weak D match, TRBD1 (5 bases). CDR1 is MNHEY and CDR2 is SVGAGI in the germline V gene. This CDR3 region has 13 residues. Trimming pared 5 bases from V and 4 bases from J, leaving 10 bases between. CDR3 in DNA: TGTGCCAGCAGTCCAGTGGGGCCAGATACGCAGTATTTT. This gives the protein CASSPVGPDTQYF.

The genes are TRBV27 and TRBJ2-1, with D perhaps matching TRBD1 (5 bases). Trimming shortened V by 3 bases and J by 9 bases, and 9 bases separated the two germline ends. Germline V lookup: CDR1 MNHEY, CDR2 SMNVEV (reference sequence). This CDR3 comprises 12 residues. CDR3 coding DNA: TGTGCCAGCAGTTTCTGGGGCGGTGAGCAGTTCTTC. Protein product: CASSFWGGEQFF.